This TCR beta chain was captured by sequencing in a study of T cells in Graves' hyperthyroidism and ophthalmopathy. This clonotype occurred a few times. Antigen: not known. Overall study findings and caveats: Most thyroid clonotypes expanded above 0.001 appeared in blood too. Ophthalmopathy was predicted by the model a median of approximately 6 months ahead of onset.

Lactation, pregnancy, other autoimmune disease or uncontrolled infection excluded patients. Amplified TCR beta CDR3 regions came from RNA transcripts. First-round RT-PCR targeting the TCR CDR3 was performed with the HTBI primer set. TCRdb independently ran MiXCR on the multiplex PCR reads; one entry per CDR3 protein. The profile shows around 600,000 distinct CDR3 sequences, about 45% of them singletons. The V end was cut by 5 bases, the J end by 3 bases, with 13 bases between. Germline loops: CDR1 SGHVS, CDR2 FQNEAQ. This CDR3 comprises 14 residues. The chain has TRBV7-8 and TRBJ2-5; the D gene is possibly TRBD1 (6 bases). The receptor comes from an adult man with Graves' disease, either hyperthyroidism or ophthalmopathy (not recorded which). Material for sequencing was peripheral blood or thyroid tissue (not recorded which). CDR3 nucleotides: TGTGCCAGCAGCCTCCCGGACAGAGAAGAGACCCAGTACTTC. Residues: CASSLPDREETQYF.